The 26 T cell receptor beta chains in this list originate from one sample, sequenced in a study of cytomegalovirus exposure and HLA in healthy donors. PCR primers comprised 60 Vbeta and 13 Jbeta primers. TCRdb's copy holds only in-frame clones and misses some; the assay was immunoSEQ multiplex PCR. The sample includes about 20,000 clones. The sample consisted of PBMCs. These receptors were obtained from a man aged 55 to 70 in good health and CMV-seropositive.

The chain joins TRBV7-2 to TRBJ1-1, with a possible D match to TRBD1 (5 bases). The CDR3 has 14 residues. Germline V gene data show CDR1 as SGHTA and CDR2 as FQGNSA. V was clipped by 5 bases and J by 4 bases, with 14 bases between them. DNA for the CDR3: TGTGCCAGCAGCCCGCCGGGCGGGGGCACTGAAGCTTTCTTT. This translates into CASSPPGGGTEAFF.

The V call is TRBV4-1, the J call TRBJ2-3; 7 bases line up with TRBD2. With V trimmed by 0 bases and J by 1 base, 4 bases remained unmatched. CDR3 size: 16 residues. Germline loops: CDR1 MGHRA, CDR2 YSYEKL. The CDR3 region has the DNA TGCGCCAGCAGCCAAGAGGGTAGCGGGCGCACAGATACGCAGTATTTT. It translates to CASSQEGSGRTDTQYF.

The chain links TRBV7-8 to TRBJ1-2, with D perhaps matching TRBD1 (5 bases). This CDR3 has 14 residues. Trimming removed 5 bases from V and 4 bases from J, with 14 bases in between. Germline V CDR1 and CDR2: SGHVS, FQNEAQ. CDR3 sequence reads: CASSPGGTLYGYTF. The CDR3 DNA reads as TGTGCCAGCAGCCCCGGAGGGACCCTCTATGGCTACACCTTC.

The rearrangement uses TRBV11-2 and TRBJ2-2; maybe TRBD2 (5 bases). The V gene's germline CDR1 is SGHAT and CDR2 FQNNGV. The CDR3 extends over 14 amino acids. V was shortened by 7 bases and J by 8 bases, with 17 bases between the two germline ends. The CDR3 DNA reads TGTGCCAGCAATCGGGATCATCAAGGGGGGGAGCTGTTTTTT. Protein product: CASNRDHQGGELFF.

The chain combines TRBV12-5 with TRBJ1-2; 11 bases agree with TRBD1. With 6 bases clipped from V and 8 bases from J, the junction kept 11 bases outside the gene matches. Germline loops: CDR1 LGHNT, CDR2 FRNRAP. The CDR3 is 15 amino acids. The CDR3 DNA reads TGTGCTAGTGGAGCCACGGGACAGGGGGTGTTCGGCTACACCTTC. It is translated as CASGATGQGVFGYTF.

J is TRBJ2-5 and V is TRBV29-1; a weak D match, TRBD2 (6 bases). This CDR3 has 13 residues. V was cut by 3 bases and J by 5 bases, with 13 bases left in between. Germline lookup yields CDR1 SQVTM and CDR2 ANQGSEA. The CDR3 is CSVDFGSGETQYF. As DNA, the CDR3 is TGCAGCGTTGATTTTGGAAGCGGGGAGACCCAGTACTTC.

This chain joins TRBV4-1 and TRBJ2-5; maybe TRBD2 (5 bases). V was shortened by 0 bases and J by 4 bases, with 12 bases between the two germline ends. Germline V gene sequence: CDR1 MGHRA, CDR2 YSYEKL. The CDR3 runs 15 residues. CDR3 nucleotides: TGCGCCAGCAGCCAAGAGGTCCGGAGCGGAGAGACCCAGTACTTC. It specifies CASSQEVRSGETQYF.

The chain uses TRBV7-9 and TRBJ2-2; D perhaps matches TRBD1 (6 bases). The CDR3 sequence is 13 residues long. The V gene lost 5 bases and the J gene lost 8 bases, with 12 bases spanning the gap. The germline V gene encodes CDR1 SEHNR and CDR2 FQNEAQ (reference sequence). The chain's CDR3 is CASSRQVQGELFF. Written as DNA, the CDR3 is TGTGCCAGCAGCCGACAGGTCCAAGGGGAGCTGTTTTTT.

The chain joins TRBV9 to TRBJ2-3; no clear D gene. The CDR3 has 14 amino acids. Trimming cost V 0 bases and J 2 bases, with 7 bases left between them. The germline V gene encodes CDR1 SGDLS and CDR2 YYNGEE. The CDR3 coding sequence is TGTGCCAGCAGCGTAGCGGGTTCCACAGATACGCAGTATTTT. Translation gives CASSVAGSTDTQYF.

This rearrangement joins TRBV5-3 to TRBJ1-4, with D unclear. TRBV5-3 is an ORF, and what it does is uncertain. This CDR3 is built from 15 residues. V lost 5 bases to trimming and J lost 8 bases, with 19 bases between them. CDR3 bases: TGTGCCAGAAGTCATTCTCCGTTGATGGGCGAAAAACTGTTTTTT. This encodes CARSHSPLMGEKLFF.

The gene calls are TRBV12-5 and TRBJ2-2, with 7 bases that match TRBD1. The V and J ends lost 5 bases and 7 bases, in that order; junction bases with no gene match: 7. The CDR3 consists of 14 residues. Germline V lookup: CDR1 LGHNT, CDR2 FRNRAP. Here the CDR3 DNA reads TGTGCTAGTGGTCCGTCCACAGGGGACGGGGAGCTGTTTTTT. Amino acid sequence: CASGPSTGDGELFF.

V and J are TRBV5-6 and TRBJ2-5, with 7 bases identical to TRBD1. With 4 bases clipped from V and 7 bases from J, the junction kept 7 bases outside the gene matches. This CDR3 comprises 13 residues. Germline lookup yields CDR1 SGHDT and CDR2 YYEEEE. The CDR3 bases are TGTGCCAGCAGCGCCGACAGGGTGGGGACCCAGTACTTC. This codes for CASSADRVGTQYF.

The CDR3, as DNA: TGTGCCAGCCAAGGGAGAGCGGGAAGCGAGTACGAGCAGTACTTC. Amino acid sequence: CASQGRAGSEYEQYF. J is TRBJ2-7 and V is TRBV27, with 7 bases identical to TRBD2. Germline V gene lookup returns CDR1 MNHEY and CDR2 SMNVEV (reference sequence). The trim removed 8 bases at V and 4 bases at J, leaving 14 bases unmatched. The CDR3 spans 15 residues.

The gene calls are TRBV25-1 and TRBJ2-7; 7 bases are shared with TRBD1. Germline CDR1 MGHDK, CDR2 SYGVNS. The junction had 7 bases not matched to a gene; V was cut back by 4 bases and J by 4 bases. This CDR3 spans 14 amino acids. CDR3 bases: TGTGCCAGCAGTGCTGGACAGGCAGTTTACGAGCAGTACTTC. As protein: CASSAGQAVYEQYF.

The chain has TRBV4-2 and TRBJ2-7; D may be TRBD2 (6 bases). Germline loops: CDR1 LGHNA, CDR2 YNFKEQ. The CDR3 consists of 14 residues. With 1 base removed from V and 7 bases from J, the gap between germline ends came to 14 bases. The CDR3 DNA reads TGTGCCAGCAGCCAAGCGGGAGAAGGGAGGGAGCAGTACTTC. Residues: CASSQAGEGREQYF.

This sequence joins TRBV30 and TRBJ2-3, with TRBD1 as a possible D gene (5 bases). Trimming cost V 3 bases and J 1 base, with 11 bases left between them. The germline V gene encodes CDR1 GTSNPN and CDR2 SVGIG (reference sequence). The length of the CDR3 is 14 residues. The CDR3 loop is CAWSVEGGTDTQYF. In DNA form, the CDR3 reads TGTGCCTGGAGCGTGGAAGGGGGCACAGATACGCAGTATTTT.

The rearrangement joins TRBV7-2 to TRBJ2-1; TRBD2 is a possible D gene (5 bases). Between the trimmed V and J ends, which lost 5 bases and 0 bases, there was a span of 20 bases. The CDR3 is 18 residues long. In germline, CDR1 is SGHTA, CDR2 FQGNSA. The CDR3, as DNA: TGTGCCAGCAGCGACCTTCCGGGGTTACGAGGCTCCTACAATGAGCAGTTCTTC. Protein: CASSDLPGLRGSYNEQFF.

The chain couples TRBV18 to TRBJ2-1; 10 bases map to TRBD2. Losses at the gene ends were 3 bases for V and 6 bases for J; bases not matched to a gene: 5. CDR1 and CDR2 from the germline V gene are KGHSH and LQKENI. The CDR3 loop spans 15 amino acids. CDR3 in amino acids: CASSPLAGVGNEQFF. CDR3 sequence (DNA): TGTGCCAGCTCACCCCTAGCGGGAGTAGGCAATGAGCAGTTCTTC.

By frequency, this clone registers medium-sized. The gene calls are TRBV6-6 and TRBJ1-1; maybe TRBD1 (6 bases). Germline lookup yields CDR1 MNHNY and CDR2 SVGAGI (reference sequence). Trimming stripped 6 bases from V and 7 bases from J, with 24 bases between. The CDR3 sequence is 16 residues long. CDR3 in DNA: TGTGCCAGCAGCCGAGGCGGGGGCACGAGGTGGAATGAAGCTTTCTTT. It specifies CASSRGGGTRWNEAFF.

V and J are TRBV11-2 and TRBJ2-2; D is perhaps TRBD1 (5 bases). Trimming left V 1 base short and J 6 bases short, with 21 bases between. The CDR3 runs to 18 residues. Germline V gene sequence: CDR1 SGHAT, CDR2 FQNNGV. The CDR3 DNA follows: TGTGCCAGCAGCTTAGTCCAGTGGGCAGGGCAAAGGGCCGGGGAGCTGTTTTTT. This gives the protein CASSLVQWAGQRAGELFF.

This chain joins TRBV5-4 and TRBJ2-1, with 7 bases fitting TRBD2. CDR1 and CDR2 (germline): SGHNT, YYREEE (reference sequence). J lost 6 bases, V lost 4 bases, and 13 bases had no gene match. The CDR3 runs to 16 residues. The CDR3 nucleotides are TGTGCCAGCAGCCAAACTACCGGAGGGAGGGGCAATGAGCAGTTCTTC. The encoded protein is CASSQTTGGRGNEQFF.

The chain has TRBV29-1 and TRBJ2-7; D is perhaps TRBD2 (5 bases). The CDR3 sequence is 14 residues long. Germline CDR1 and CDR2: SQVTM and ANQGSEA. V lost 4 bases and J lost 3, with 16 bases in between. The CDR3 bases are TGCAGCGTTGGAGAAGGGCAAGGACTCTACGAGCAGTACTTC. Encoded protein: CSVGEGQGLYEQYF.

The chain carries TRBV4-2 and TRBJ2-1; 12 positions match TRBD2. Losses at the gene ends were 4 bases for V and 8 bases for J; bases not matched to a gene: 9. Germline loops: CDR1 LGHNA, CDR2 YNFKEQ. The CDR3 runs to 16 residues. The CDR3 here is CASSRTSGDPGDEQFF. In DNA, the CDR3 is TGTGCCAGCAGCCGGACTAGCGGGGATCCAGGCGATGAGCAGTTCTTC.

V is TRBV4-1 and J is TRBJ1-5, with D tentatively TRBD1 (6 bases). The CDR3 loop spans 14 amino acids. Trimming removed 4 bases from V and 3 bases from J, with 10 bases in between. CDR1 and CDR2 (germline): MGHRA, YSYEKL. As DNA, the CDR3 is TGCGCCAGCAGCCCCCAGGGGATCAATCAGCCCCAGCATTTT. Protein product: CASSPQGINQPQHF.

The V and J genes are TRBV7-9 and TRBJ2-7, with 8 nucleotides matching TRBD2. This CDR3 has 17 amino acids. J was trimmed by 0 bases and V by 6 bases; bases with no gene match: 13. Germline CDR1 and CDR2: SEHNR and FQNEAQ (reference sequence). The CDR3 DNA reads as TGTGCCAGCAGTTCGACCACCTTGACTAGCGCCTCCTACGAGCAGTACTTC. This encodes CASSSTTLTSASYEQYF.

This chain connects TRBV6-1 to TRBJ2-7; maybe TRBD2 (7 bases). The CDR3 runs 14 residues. The germline CDR1 and CDR2 sequences are MNHNS and SASEGT. V gave up 5 bases and J gave up 2 bases, with 13 bases separating them. The CDR3 protein is CASSNGGRAYEQYF. Written as DNA, the CDR3 is TGTGCCAGCAGTAACGGGGGGCGCGCCTACGAGCAGTACTTC.